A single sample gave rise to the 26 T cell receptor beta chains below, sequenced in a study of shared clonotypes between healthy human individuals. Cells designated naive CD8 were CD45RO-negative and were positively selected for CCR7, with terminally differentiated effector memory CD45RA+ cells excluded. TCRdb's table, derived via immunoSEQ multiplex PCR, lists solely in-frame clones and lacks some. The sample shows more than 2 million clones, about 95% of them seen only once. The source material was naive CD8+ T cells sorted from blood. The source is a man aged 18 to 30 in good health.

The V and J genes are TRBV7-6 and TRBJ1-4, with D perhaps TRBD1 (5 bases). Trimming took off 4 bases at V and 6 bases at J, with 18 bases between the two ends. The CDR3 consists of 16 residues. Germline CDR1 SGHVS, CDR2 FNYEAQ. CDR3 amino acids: CASSSDIRGGDEKLFF. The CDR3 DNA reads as TGTGCCAGCAGCTCGGACATCCGCGGGGGAGATGAAAAACTGTTTTTT. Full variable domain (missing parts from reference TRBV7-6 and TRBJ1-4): GAGVSQSPRYKVTKRGQDVALRCDPISGHVSLYWYRQALGQGPEFLTYFNYEAQQDKSGLPNDRFSAERPEGSISTLTIQRTEQRDSAMYRCASSSDIRGGDEKLFFGSGTQLSVL.

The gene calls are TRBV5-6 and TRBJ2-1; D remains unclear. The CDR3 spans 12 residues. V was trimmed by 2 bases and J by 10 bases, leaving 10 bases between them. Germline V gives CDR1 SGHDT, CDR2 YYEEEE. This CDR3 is CASSLFYGEQFF. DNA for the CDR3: TGTGCCAGCAGCTTATTTTACGGGGAGCAGTTCTTC.

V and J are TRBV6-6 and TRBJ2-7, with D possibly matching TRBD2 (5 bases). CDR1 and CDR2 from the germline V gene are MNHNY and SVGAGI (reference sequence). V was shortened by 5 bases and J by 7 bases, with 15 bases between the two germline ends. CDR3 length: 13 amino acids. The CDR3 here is CASSVSPGSEQYF. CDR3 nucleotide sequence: TGTGCCAGCAGTGTTTCCCCGGGGTCTGAGCAGTACTTC.

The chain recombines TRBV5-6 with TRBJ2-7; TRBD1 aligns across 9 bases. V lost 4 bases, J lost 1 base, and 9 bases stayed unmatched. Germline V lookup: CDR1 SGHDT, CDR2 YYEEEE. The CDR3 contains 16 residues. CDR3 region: CASSVTGTGKSYEQYF. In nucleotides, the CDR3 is TGTGCCAGCAGCGTGACCGGGACAGGGAAATCCTACGAGCAGTACTTC.

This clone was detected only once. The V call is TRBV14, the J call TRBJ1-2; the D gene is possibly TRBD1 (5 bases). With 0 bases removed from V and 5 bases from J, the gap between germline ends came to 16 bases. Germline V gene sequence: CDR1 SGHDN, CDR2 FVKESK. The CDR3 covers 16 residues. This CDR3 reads CASSQEPRDYLYGYTF. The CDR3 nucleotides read TGTGCCAGCAGCCAAGAACCCAGGGATTATTTATATGGCTACACCTTC.

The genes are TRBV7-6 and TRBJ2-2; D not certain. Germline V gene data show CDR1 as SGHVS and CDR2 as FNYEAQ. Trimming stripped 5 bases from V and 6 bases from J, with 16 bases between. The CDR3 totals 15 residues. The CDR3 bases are TGTGCCAGCAGCAGCCCGACCAGCGCCCCCGGGGAGCTGTTTTTT. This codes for CASSSPTSAPGELFF.

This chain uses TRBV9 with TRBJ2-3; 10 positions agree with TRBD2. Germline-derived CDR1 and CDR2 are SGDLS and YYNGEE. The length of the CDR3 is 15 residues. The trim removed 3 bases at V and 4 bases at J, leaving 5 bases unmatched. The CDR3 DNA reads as TGTGCCAGCAGCGCGGGAGCGGGGGGGGCAGATACGCAGTATTTT. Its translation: CASSAGAGGADTQYF.

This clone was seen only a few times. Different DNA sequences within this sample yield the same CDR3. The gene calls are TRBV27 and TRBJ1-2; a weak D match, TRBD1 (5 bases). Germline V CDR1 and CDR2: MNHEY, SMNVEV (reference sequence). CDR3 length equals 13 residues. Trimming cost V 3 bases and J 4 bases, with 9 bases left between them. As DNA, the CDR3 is TGTGCCAGCAGTTTGCGCCAGGGCTATGGCTACACCTTC. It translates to CASSLRQGYGYTF.

This CDR3 reads CASSPGAFYEQYF. The CDR3 nucleotides read TGCGCCAGCAGCCCCGGGGCTTTCTACGAGCAGTACTTC. V and J are TRBV5-1 and TRBJ2-7, with D tentatively TRBD1 or TRBD2 (5 bases each). CDR1 is SGHRS, CDR2 YFSETQ, per germline. Trimming removed 4 bases from V and 3 bases from J, with 11 bases in between. The CDR3 consists of 13 residues.

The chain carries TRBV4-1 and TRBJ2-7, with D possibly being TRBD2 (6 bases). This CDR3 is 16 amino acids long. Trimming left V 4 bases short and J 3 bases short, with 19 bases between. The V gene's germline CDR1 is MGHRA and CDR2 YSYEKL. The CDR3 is CASSLRQDGGGYEQYF. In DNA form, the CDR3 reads TGCGCCAGCAGCCTCCGCCAGGACGGGGGTGGCTACGAGCAGTACTTC.

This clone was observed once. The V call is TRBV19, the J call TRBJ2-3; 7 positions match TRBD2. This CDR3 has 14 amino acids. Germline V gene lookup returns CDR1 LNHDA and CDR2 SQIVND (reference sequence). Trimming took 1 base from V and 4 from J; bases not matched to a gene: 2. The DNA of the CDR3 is TGTGCCAGTAGTATAGTCCTAGCGGCAGATACGCAGTATTTT. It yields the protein CASSIVLAADTQYF.

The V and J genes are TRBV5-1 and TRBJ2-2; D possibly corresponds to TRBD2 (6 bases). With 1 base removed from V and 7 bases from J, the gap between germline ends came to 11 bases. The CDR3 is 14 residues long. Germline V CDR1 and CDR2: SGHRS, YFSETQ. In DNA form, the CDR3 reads TGCGCCAGCAGCTTGCACCAGGGAGGCGGGGAGCTGTTTTTT. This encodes CASSLHQGGGELFF.

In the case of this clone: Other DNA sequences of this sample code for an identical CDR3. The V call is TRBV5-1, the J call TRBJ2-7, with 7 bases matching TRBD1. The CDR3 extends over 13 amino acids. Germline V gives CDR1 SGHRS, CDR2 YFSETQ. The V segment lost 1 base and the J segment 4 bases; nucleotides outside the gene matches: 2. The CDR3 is CASSLRTGYEQYF. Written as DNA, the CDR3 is TGCGCCAGCAGCTTGAGGACAGGATACGAGCAGTACTTC.

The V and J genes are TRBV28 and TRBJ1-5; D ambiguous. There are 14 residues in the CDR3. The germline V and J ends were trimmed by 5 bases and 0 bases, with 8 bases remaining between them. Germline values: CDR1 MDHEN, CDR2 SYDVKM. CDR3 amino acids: CASSPPFSNQPQHF. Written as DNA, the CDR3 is TGTGCCAGCAGTCCCCCGTTTAGCAATCAGCCCCAGCATTTT.

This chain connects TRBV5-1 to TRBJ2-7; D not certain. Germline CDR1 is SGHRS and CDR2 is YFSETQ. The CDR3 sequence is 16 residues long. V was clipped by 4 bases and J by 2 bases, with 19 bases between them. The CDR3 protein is CASSLMTDTVAYEQYF. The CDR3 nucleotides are TGCGCCAGCAGCCTAATGACTGACACGGTAGCCTACGAGCAGTACTTC.

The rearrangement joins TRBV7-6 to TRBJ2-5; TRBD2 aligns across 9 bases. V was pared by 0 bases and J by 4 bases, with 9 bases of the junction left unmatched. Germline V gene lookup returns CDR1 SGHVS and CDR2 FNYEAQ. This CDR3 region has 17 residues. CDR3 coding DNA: TGTGCCAGCAGCTTAGCGGGTAGCGGGGGTAAAGGAGAGACCCAGTACTTC. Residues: CASSLAGSGGKGETQYF.

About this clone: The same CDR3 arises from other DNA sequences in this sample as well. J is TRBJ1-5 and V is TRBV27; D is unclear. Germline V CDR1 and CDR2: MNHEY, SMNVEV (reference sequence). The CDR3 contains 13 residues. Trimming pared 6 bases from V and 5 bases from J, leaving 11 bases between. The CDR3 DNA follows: TGTGCCAGCAGCCCGGACCGCGATCAGCCCCAGCATTTT. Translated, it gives CASSPDRDQPQHF.

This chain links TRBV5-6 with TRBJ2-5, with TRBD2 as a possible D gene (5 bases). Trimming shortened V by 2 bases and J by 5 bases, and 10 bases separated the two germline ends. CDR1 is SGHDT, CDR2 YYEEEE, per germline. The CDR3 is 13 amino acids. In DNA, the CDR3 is TGTGCCAGCAGCTTCGGTGGGGAGGAGACCCAGTACTTC. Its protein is CASSFGGEETQYF.

CDR3 DNA: TGTGCCAGCAGCCCACGATGGTTATTAGGCCCCAATGGAAACACCATATATTTT. It codes for CASSPRWLLGPNGNTIYF. This rearrangement joins TRBV11-2 to TRBJ1-3, with D unresolved. V was pared by 5 bases and J by 3 bases, with 23 bases between. This CDR3 is built from 18 residues. Germline CDR1 is SGHAT and CDR2 is FQNNGV.

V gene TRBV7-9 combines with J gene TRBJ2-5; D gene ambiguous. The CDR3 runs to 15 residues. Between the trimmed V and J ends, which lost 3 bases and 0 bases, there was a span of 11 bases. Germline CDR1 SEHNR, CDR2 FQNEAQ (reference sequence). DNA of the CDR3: TGTGCCAGCAGCTTGGTTCAGTCGTACCAAGAGACCCAGTACTTC. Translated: CASSLVQSYQETQYF. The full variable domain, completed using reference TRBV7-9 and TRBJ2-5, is DTGVSQNPRHKITKRGQNVTFRCDPISEHNRLYWYRQTLGQGPEFLTYFQNEAQLEKSRLLSDRFSAERPKGSFSTLEIQRTEQGDSAMYLCASSLVQSYQETQYFGPGTRLLVL.

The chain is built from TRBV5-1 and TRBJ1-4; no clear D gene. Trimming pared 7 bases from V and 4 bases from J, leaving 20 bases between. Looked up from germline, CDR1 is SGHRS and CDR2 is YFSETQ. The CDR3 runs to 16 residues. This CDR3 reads CASSPQSPQDNEKLFF. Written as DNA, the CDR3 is TGCGCCAGCTCCCCTCAGAGTCCGCAAGATAATGAAAAACTGTTTTTT.

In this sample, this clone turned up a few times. This CDR3 is CASSRLQGWLKEKLFF. CDR3 nucleotides: TGCGCCAGCAGCCGCCTCCAAGGGTGGTTAAAAGAAAAACTGTTTTTT. This rearrangement joins TRBV4-3 to TRBJ1-4; D is uncertain. The CDR3 loop spans 16 amino acids. V was clipped by 4 bases and J by 8 bases, with 20 bases between them. Germline CDR1 and CDR2: LGHNA and YSLEER.

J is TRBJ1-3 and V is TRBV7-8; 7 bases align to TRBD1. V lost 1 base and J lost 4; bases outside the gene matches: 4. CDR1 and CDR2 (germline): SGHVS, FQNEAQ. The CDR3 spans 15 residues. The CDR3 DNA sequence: TGTGCCAGCAGCTTAGAGACAGGGCCCGGAAACACCATATATTTT. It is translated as CASSLETGPGNTIYF.

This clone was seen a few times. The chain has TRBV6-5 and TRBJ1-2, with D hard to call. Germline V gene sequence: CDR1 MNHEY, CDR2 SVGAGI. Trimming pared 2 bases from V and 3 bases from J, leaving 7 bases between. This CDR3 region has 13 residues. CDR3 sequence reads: CASSYQPDYGYTF. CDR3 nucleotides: TGTGCCAGCAGTTACCAGCCCGACTATGGCTACACCTTC.

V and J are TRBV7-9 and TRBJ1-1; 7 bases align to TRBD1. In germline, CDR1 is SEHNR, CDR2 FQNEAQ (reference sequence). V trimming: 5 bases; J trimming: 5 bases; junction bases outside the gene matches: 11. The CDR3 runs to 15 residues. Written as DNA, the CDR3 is TGTGCCAGCAGCCATAGCGTAGGGGGCTCGACTGAAGCTTTCTTT. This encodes CASSHSVGGSTEAFF.

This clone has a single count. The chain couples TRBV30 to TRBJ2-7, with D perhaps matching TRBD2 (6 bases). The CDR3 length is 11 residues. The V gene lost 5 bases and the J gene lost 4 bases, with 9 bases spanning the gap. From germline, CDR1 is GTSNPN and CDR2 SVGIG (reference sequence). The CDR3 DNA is TGTGCCTGGGGGGGGACGTACGAGCAGTACTTC. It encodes CAWGGTYEQYF.